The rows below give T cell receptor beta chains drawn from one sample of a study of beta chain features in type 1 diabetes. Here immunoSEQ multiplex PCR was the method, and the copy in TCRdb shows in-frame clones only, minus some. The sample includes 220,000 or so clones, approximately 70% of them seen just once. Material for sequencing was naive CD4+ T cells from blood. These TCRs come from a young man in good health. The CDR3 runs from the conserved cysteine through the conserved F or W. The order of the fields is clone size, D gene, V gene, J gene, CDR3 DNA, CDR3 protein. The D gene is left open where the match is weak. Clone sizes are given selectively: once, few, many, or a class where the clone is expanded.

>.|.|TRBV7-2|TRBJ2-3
TGTGCCAGCAGCTTCCGGCGGGGCACAGATACGCAGTATTTT
CASSFRRGTDTQYF
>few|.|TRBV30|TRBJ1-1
TGTGCCTGGAGTGTTCTACAGATGAACACTGAAGCTTTCTTT
CAWSVLQMNTEAFF
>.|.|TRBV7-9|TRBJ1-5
TGTGCCAGCAGCCAAGGAGATGGCAATCAGCCCCAGCATTTT
CASSQGDGNQPQHF
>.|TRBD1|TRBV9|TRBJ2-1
TGTGCCAGCAGCGGTACGACAGGGGTCCACTACAATGAGCAGTTCTTC
CASSGTTGVHYNEQFF
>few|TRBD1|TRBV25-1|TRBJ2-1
TGTGCCAGCAGTTCGACAGGGGGCTCATACAATGAGCAGTTCTTC
CASSSTGGSYNEQFF
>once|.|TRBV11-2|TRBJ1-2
TGTGCCAGCAGCTCCGAGGGCTATGGCTACACCTTC
CASSSEGYGYTF
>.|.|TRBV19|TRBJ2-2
TGTGCCAGTAGTAAGGACAGTATTCGATCCGGGGAGCTGTTTTTT
CASSKDSIRSGELFF
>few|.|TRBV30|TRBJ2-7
TGTGCCTGGAGGGCGGGACCCTCCTACGAGCAGTACTTC
CAWRAGPSYEQYF
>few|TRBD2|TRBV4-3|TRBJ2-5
TGCGCCAGCAGCCAAGGACTAGCGGGAGGTGAGGAGACCCAGTACTTC
CASSQGLAGGEETQYF
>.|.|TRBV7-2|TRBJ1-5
TGTGCCAGCAGCCTTAGGGATAATCAGCCCCAGCATTTT
CASSLRDNQPQHF
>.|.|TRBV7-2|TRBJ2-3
TGTGCCAGCAGCTCCCATCTATGGGGCACAGATACGCAGTATTTT
CASSSHLWGTDTQYF
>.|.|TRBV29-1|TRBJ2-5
TGCCTTTCAAGGGAGACCCAGTACTTC
CLSRETQYF
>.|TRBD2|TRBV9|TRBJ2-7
TGTGCCAGCAGCGTAGACGGGACTAGTCTGTACGAGCAGTACTTC
CASSVDGTSLYEQYF
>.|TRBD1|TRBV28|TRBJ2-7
TGTGCCAGCAGCCCCCCGGGACAGACCTCCTACGAGCAGTACTTC
CASSPPGQTSYEQYF
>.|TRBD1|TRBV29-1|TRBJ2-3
TGCAGCTCGGACAGGGGCACAGATACGCAGTATTTT
CSSDRGTDTQYF
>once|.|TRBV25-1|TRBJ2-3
TGTGCCAGCAGTGATGTAGGTGGAAGGGGAGATACGCAGTATTTT
CASSDVGGRGDTQYF
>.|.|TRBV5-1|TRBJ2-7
TGCGCCAGCAAACCGGGACGGAGCTCCTACGAGCAGTACTTC
CASKPGRSSYEQYF
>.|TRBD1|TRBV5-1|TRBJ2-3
TGCGCCAGCAGCGAGGGACAGGTAACAGATACGCAGTATTTT
CASSEGQVTDTQYF
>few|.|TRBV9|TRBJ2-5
TGTGCCAGCAGCCCTCCCGGGTGGTACCAAGAGACCCAGTACTTC
CASSPPGWYQETQYF
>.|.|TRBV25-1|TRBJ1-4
TGTGCCAGCAGTGTCGAAGAAAAACTGTTTTTT
CASSVEEKLFF
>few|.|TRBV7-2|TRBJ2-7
TGTGCCAGCAGCTTAGCAGGGTTACAATCCTACGAGCAGTACTTC
CASSLAGLQSYEQYF
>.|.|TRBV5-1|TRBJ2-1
TGCGCCAGCAGCTTATTGGGGGGCCCGTACAATGAGCAGTTCTTC
CASSLLGGPYNEQFF